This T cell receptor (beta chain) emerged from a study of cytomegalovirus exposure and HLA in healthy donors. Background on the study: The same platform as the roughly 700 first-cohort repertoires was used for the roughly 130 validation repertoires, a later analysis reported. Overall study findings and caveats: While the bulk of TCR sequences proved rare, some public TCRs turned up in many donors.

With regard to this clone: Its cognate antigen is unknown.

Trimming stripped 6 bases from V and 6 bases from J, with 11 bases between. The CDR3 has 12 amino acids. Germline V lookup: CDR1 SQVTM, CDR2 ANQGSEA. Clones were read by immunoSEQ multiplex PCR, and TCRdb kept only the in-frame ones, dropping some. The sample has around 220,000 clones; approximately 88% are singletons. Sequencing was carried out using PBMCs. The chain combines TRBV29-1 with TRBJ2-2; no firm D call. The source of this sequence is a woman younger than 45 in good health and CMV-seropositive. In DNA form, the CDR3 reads TGCAGCGTATCGTCCGGGCCCGGGGAGCTGTTTTTT. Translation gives CSVSSGPGELFF.